The clone carrying this T cell receptor beta chain was seen a few times. The CDR3 has 16 residues. CDR1 is SGHRS, CDR2 YFSETQ, per germline. V was pared by 0 bases and J by 5 bases, with 5 bases of the junction left unmatched. The table came from immunoSEQ multiplex PCR; TCRdb's copy has only in-frame clones and leaves some out. Seen here are roughly 68,000 clones, approximately 90% observed once, and the top ten hold around 8.2%. These data originate in a study of OX40 agonist ivuxolimab in advanced cancers. The TCR comes from an adult with an advanced solid tumor such as melanoma, head and neck, liver or kidney cancer. The rearrangement links TRBV5-1 to TRBJ2-3; 11 bases agree with TRBD2. The source material was CD4+ or CD8+ T cells sorted from blood, sampled in a trial of the OX40 agonist ivuxolimab. CDR3 region: CASSLGLAGGIDTQYF. The DNA for the CDR3 is TGCGCCAGCAGCTTGGGGCTAGCGGGGGGTATAGATACGCAGTATTTT.